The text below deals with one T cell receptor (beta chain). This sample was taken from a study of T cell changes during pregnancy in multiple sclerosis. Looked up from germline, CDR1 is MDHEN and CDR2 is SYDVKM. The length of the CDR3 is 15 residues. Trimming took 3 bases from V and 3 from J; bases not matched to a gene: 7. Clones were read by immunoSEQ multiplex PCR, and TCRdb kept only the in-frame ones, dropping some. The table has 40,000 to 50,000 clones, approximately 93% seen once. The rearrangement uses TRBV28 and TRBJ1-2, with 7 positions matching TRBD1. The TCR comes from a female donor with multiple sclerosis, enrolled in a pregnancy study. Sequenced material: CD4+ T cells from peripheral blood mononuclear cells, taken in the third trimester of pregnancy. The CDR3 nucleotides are TGTGCCAGCAGTTTCGGGATCGGACAGGACTATGGCTACACCTTC. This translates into CASSFGIGQDYGYTF.